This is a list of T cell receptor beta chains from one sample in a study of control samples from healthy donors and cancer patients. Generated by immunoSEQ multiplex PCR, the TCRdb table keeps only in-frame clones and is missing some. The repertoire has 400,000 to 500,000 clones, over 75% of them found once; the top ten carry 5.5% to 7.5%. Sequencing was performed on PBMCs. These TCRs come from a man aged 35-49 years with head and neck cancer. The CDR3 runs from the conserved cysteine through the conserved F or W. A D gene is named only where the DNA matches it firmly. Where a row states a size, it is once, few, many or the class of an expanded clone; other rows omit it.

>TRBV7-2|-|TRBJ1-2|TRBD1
CASLSGGLGYTF
TGTGCCAGCCTTTCAGGGGGCCTTGGCTACACCTTC
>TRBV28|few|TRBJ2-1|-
CASSTPSSYNEQFF
TGTGCCAGCAGCACCCCGAGCTCCTACAATGAGCAGTTCTTC
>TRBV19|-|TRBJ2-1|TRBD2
CASSMRSASGVGRNEQFF
TGTGCCAGTAGTATGCGTTCGGCTAGCGGGGTGGGGCGCAATGAGCAGTTCTTC
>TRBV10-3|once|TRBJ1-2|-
CAITRGQGVDRGGYTF
TGTGCCATCACCCGGGGGCAGGGAGTTGATCGAGGTGGCTACACCTTC
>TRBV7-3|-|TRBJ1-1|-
CASSLPGNTEAFF
TGTGCCAGCAGCTTACCAGGGAACACTGAAGCTTTCTTT
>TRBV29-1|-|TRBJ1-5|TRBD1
CSVGQGEGQPQHF
TGCAGCGTGGGACAGGGCGAGGGTCAGCCCCAGCATTTT
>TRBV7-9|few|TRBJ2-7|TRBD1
CASSPHRGQEQYF
TGTGCCAGCAGCCCGCACAGGGGGCAGGAGCAGTACTTC
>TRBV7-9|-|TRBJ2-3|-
CASRATDTQYF
TGTGCCAGCAGGGCGACAGATACGCAGTATTTT
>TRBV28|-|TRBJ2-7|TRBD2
CASSKTSGSSYEQYF
TGTGCCAGCAGCAAGACTAGCGGGAGCTCCTACGAGCAGTACTTC
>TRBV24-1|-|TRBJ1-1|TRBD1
CATRWTGGEPEAFF
TGTGCCACCAGGTGGACAGGGGGGGAGCCTGAAGCTTTCTTT
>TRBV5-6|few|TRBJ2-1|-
CASSLGRWSYNEQFF
TGTGCCAGCAGCTTGGGGAGATGGTCCTACAATGAGCAGTTCTTC
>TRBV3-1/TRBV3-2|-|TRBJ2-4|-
CASSQVLGGDIQYF
TGTGCCAGCAGCCAAGTTTTAGGGGGGGACATTCAGTACTTC
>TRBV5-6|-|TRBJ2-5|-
CASSLVHRTRQETQYF
TGTGCCAGCAGCTTGGTCCACAGGACCCGCCAAGAGACCCAGTACTTC
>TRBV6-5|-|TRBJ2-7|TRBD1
CASRNRDSPYEQYF
TGTGCCAGCAGAAACCGGGACAGTCCATACGAGCAGTACTTC
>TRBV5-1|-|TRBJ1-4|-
CASSLETRDEKLFF
TGCGCCAGCAGCTTGGAAACCCGAGACGAAAAACTGTTTTTT
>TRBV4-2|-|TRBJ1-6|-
CASSPYGEQMNSPLHF
TGTGCCAGCAGCCCCTATGGGGAGCAGATGAATTCACCCCTCCACTTT
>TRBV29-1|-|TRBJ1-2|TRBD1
CSAPQGANYGYTF
TGCAGCGCCCCCCAGGGGGCCAACTATGGCTACACCTTC
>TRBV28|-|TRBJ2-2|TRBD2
CASSLSASGRRNTGELFF
TGTGCCAGCAGTTTATCCGCTAGCGGGAGGAGAAACACCGGGGAGCTGTTTTTT
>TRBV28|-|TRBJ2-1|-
CASRRSGDEQFF
TGTGCCAGCAGGCGCTCTGGGGATGAGCAGTTCTTC
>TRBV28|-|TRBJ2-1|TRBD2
CASRTTSGIYNEQFF
TGTGCCAGCAGAACTACTAGCGGGATATACAATGAGCAGTTCTTC
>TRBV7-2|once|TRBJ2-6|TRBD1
CASSRDRSPSGANVLTF
TGTGCCAGCAGCAGGGACAGGTCACCCTCTGGGGCCAACGTCCTGACTTTC
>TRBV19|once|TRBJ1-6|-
CASGHQRDSPLHF
TGTGCCAGTGGCCACCAACGGGATTCACCCCTCCACTTT
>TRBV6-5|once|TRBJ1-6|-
CASSPPVGRNSPLHF
TGTGCCAGCAGTCCCCCGGTGGGGCGTAATTCACCCCTCCACTTT
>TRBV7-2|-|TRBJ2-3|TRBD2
CASSLRTSGRRTDTQYF
TGTGCCAGCAGCCTACGGACTAGCGGGAGGCGCACAGATACGCAGTATTTT
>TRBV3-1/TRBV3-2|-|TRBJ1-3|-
CASRHQSSGNTIYF
TGTGCCAGCAGGCATCAGAGTTCTGGAAACACCATATATTTT
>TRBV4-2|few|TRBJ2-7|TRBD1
CASSMVPGQAYEQYF
TGTGCCAGCAGCATGGTCCCGGGACAGGCCTACGAGCAGTACTTC
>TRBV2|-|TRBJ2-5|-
CASSELGGGGTQYF
TGTGCCAGCAGTGAATTGGGGGGTGGAGGGACCCAGTACTTC
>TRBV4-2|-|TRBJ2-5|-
CASSPAGRGETQYF
TGTGCCAGCAGCCCCGCGGGACGGGGAGAGACCCAGTACTTC
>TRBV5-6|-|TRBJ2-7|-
CASSAVGQEQYF
TGTGCCAGCAGTGCCGTTGGGCAAGAGCAGTACTTC
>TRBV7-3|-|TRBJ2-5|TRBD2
CASSPFGLAGETQYF
TGTGCCAGCAGCCCCTTCGGACTAGCGGGGGAGACCCAGTACTTC
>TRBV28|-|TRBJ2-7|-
CASSYPGSGNYEQYF
TGTGCCAGCAGTTATCCGGGTTCTGGTAACTACGAGCAGTACTTC
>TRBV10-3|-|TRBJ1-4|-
CAIRRDLEGEKLFF
TGTGCCATCAGACGGGACCTTGAAGGCGAAAAACTGTTTTTT
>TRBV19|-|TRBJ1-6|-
CASSIEWALPRSRYNSPLHF
TGTGCCAGTAGTATAGAATGGGCTCTGCCCCGAAGCCGATACAATTCACCCCTCCACTTT
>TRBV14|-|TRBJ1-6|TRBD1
CASSQETGAKSPLHF
TGTGCCAGCAGCCAAGAGACAGGGGCGAAATCACCCCTCCACTTT
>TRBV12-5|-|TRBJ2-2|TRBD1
CASRQGVDTGELFF
TGTGCTAGCCGACAGGGGGTTGACACCGGGGAGCTGTTTTTT
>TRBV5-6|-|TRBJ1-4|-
CASSSGDEKLFF
TGTGCCAGCAGCTCCGGGGATGAAAAACTGTTTTTT
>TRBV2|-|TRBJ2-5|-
CASRSQGRETQYF
TGTGCCAGCAGAAGCCAGGGGCGGGAGACCCAGTACTTC
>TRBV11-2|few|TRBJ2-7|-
CASSTILGTTYEQYF
TGTGCCAGCAGCACCATTCTGGGTACGACCTACGAGCAGTACTTC
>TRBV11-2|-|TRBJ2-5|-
CASSIRETQYF
TGTGCCAGCAGCATCAGGGAGACCCAGTACTTC
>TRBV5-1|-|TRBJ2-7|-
CASSLVAGSYEQYF
TGCGCCAGCAGCTTGGTCGCAGGGTCCTACGAGCAGTACTTC
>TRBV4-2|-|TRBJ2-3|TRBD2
CASSQERQRGLEKGDTQYF
TGTGCCAGCAGCCAAGAACGCCAGAGGGGACTAGAAAAGGGAGATACGCAGTATTTT
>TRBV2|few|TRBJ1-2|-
CASRGLALDYGYTF
TGTGCCAGCAGGGGATTAGCACTAGACTATGGCTACACCTTC